This TCR beta chain comes out of a study of blood T cell repertoires in COVID-19. Germline V gene sequence: CDR1 MNHEY, CDR2 SMNVEV (reference sequence). CDR3 length: 15 residues. The germline V and J ends were trimmed by 4 bases and 2 bases, with 13 bases remaining between them. TCRdb's copy holds only in-frame clones and misses some; the assay was immunoSEQ multiplex PCR. The repertoire includes about 52,000 clones, approximately 90% of them detected once, and 12% to 15% sits in the top ten. The TCR sequence derives from a man between 65 and 85 years old with acute or convalescent COVID-19. The sequencing input was peripheral blood. The chain employs TRBV27 and TRBJ2-3; tentatively, D is TRBD1 (5 bases). The DNA of the CDR3 is TGTGCCAGCAGTTCCCGGGCAGGGCACACAGATACGCAGTATTTT. Translated: CASSSRAGHTDTQYF.